This passage covers 30 T cell receptor beta chains from one sample sequenced in a study of CD8 T cells in Susac syndrome. Reverse transcription used about 0.45 to 1 ug RNA and random hexamers. TCRdb re-analysed the immunoSEQ multiplex PCR reads in MiXCR, keeping a single row per CDR3 protein. The sample lists over 80,000 distinct CDR3 sequences; 94% were seen once. Sequencing input: CD8+ T cells from PBMCs. The receptors were gathered from a human donor with Susac syndrome.

The V and J genes are TRBV27 and TRBJ2-5; 10 bases map to TRBD2. The CDR3 sequence is 16 residues long. Germline V gene data show CDR1 as MNHEY and CDR2 as SMNVEV (reference sequence). The V gene end was trimmed by 5 bases and the J gene end by 5 bases; junction bases not matched to a gene: 11. DNA for the CDR3: TGTGCCAGCAGTACAAGGACTAGCGGTTATGTGGAGACCCAGTACTTC. As protein: CASSTRTSGYVETQYF.

This chain joins TRBV2 and TRBJ2-1, with 9 bases aligning to TRBD1. The V segment lost 4 bases and the J segment 5 bases; nucleotides outside the gene matches: 3. Per the germline V gene, CDR1 is SNHLY and CDR2 is FYNNEI. There are 14 residues in the CDR3. CDR3 DNA: TGTGCCAGCAGTGCGGACAGGGGAAACAATGAGCAGTTCTTC. Encoded protein: CASSADRGNNEQFF.

The chain has TRBV29-1 and TRBJ2-7; D is ambiguous. V dropped 0 bases and J dropped 1 base, with 7 bases sitting between them. Per the germline V gene, CDR1 is SQVTM and CDR2 is ANQGSEA. CDR3 size: 13 residues. CDR3 in amino acids: CSVEDLISYEQYF. Written as DNA, the CDR3 is TGCAGCGTTGAAGATCTTATTTCCTACGAGCAGTACTTC.

The gene calls are TRBV12-3 or TRBV12-4 and TRBJ2-6, with TRBD1 identical over 11 bases. CDR3 length equals 17 residues. Trimming cost V 11 bases and J 0 bases; bases outside gene matches: 9. The DNA of the CDR3 is TGTGCCGGGGGTACCGGGACAGGGGGCTCTGGGGCCAACGTCCTGACTTTC. Protein product: CAGGTGTGGSGANVLTF.

This chain joins TRBV27 and TRBJ2-7, with D perhaps matching TRBD1 (6 bases). Germline assignment: CDR1 MNHEY and CDR2 SMNVEV (reference sequence). This CDR3 region has 14 residues. Trimming stripped 6 bases from V and 4 bases from J, with 16 bases between. The CDR3 region is CASSSGRGSYEQYF. DNA of the CDR3: TGTGCCAGCAGCTCTGGCAGGGGCTCGTACGAGCAGTACTTC.

The chain recombines TRBV7-9 with TRBJ2-1, with D possibly being TRBD1 (5 bases). V shed 7 bases and J shed 0 bases, with 13 bases lying between them. The CDR3 is made up of 15 amino acids. CDR1 and CDR2 from the germline V gene are SEHNR and FQNEAQ (reference sequence). The CDR3 DNA reads as TGTGCCAGCATCCCAGGGATGAGCTCCTACAATGAGCAGTTCTTC. It encodes CASIPGMSSYNEQFF.

The J gene is TRBJ1-2, the V gene TRBV10-3, with D hard to call. Germline-derived CDR1 and CDR2 are ENHRY and SYGVKD. Trimming stripped 3 bases from V and 8 bases from J, with 10 bases between. The CDR3 spans 12 residues. CDR3 region: CAISDILSGYTF. The CDR3 DNA reads TGTGCCATCAGTGACATTCTGAGCGGCTACACCTTC.

The genes are TRBV29-1 and TRBJ2-2, with TRBD1 identical over 7 bases. The CDR3 is made up of 16 amino acids. CDR1 is SQVTM, CDR2 ANQGSEA, per germline. The ends lost 2 bases at V and 4 bases at J; junction bases unmatched: 10. The CDR3 coding sequence is TGCAGCGTTGAAATTTCCGACAGGGTAGGCACCGGGGAGCTGTTTTTT. As protein: CSVEISDRVGTGELFF.

The V gene is TRBV29-1, the J gene TRBJ2-1; D is unclear. CDR1 is SQVTM and CDR2 is ANQGSEA in the germline V gene. V was trimmed by 3 bases and J by 2 bases, leaving 8 bases between them. This CDR3 is 13 amino acids long. The CDR3 DNA reads as TGCAGCGTTGATCAATTCCCCTACAATGAGCAGTTCTTC. Amino acids: CSVDQFPYNEQFF.

The chain is built from TRBV5-1 and TRBJ2-5, with 12 positions matching TRBD2. The CDR3 sequence is 14 residues long. CDR1 and CDR2 from the germline V gene are SGHRS and YFSETQ. V lost 6 bases, J lost 4 bases, and 4 bases stayed unmatched. CDR3 bases: TGCGCCAGCACCCGGGGACTAGCGGGAGAGACCCAGTACTTC. Its protein is CASTRGLAGETQYF.

The chain carries TRBV30 and TRBJ2-1; 10 bases are a match to TRBD2. The CDR3 loop spans 16 amino acids. The trim removed 2 bases at V and 8 bases at J, leaving 12 bases unmatched. The V gene's germline CDR1 is GTSNPN and CDR2 SVGIG (reference sequence). The CDR3 reads CAWSPGTSVVGDEQFF. The CDR3 DNA follows: TGTGCCTGGAGTCCCGGGACTAGCGTCGTTGGGGATGAGCAGTTCTTC. Full variable domain (outside the CDR3, taken from reference TRBV30 and TRBJ2-1): SQTIHQWPATLVQPVGSPLSLECTVEGTSNPNLYWYRQAAGRGLQLLFYSVGIGQISSEVPQNLSASRPQDRQFILSSKKLLLSDSGFYLCAWSPGTSVVGDEQFFGPGTRLTVL.

The chain links TRBV9 to TRBJ2-5; the match to TRBD1 covers 8 bases. CDR1 and CDR2 (germline): SGDLS, YYNGEE. The CDR3 totals 17 residues. V trimming: 4 bases; J trimming: 2 bases; junction bases outside the gene matches: 13. The DNA of the CDR3 is TGTGCCAGCAGCCCGCCCCCCGGACAGGGCGTACAAGAGACCCAGTACTTC. Translating gives CASSPPPGQGVQETQYF. Combining the CDR3 with reference TRBV9 and TRBJ2-5 gives the whole variable domain DSGVTQTPKHLITATGQRVTLRCSPRSGDLSVYWYQQSLDQGLQFLIQYYNGEERAKGNILERFSAQQFPDLHSELNLSSLELGDSALYFCASSPPPGQGVQETQYFGPGTRLLVL.

The chain recombines TRBV7-9 with TRBJ2-5; 12 bases are a match to TRBD2. Germline-derived CDR1 and CDR2 are SEHNR and FQNEAQ (reference sequence). The CDR3 extends over 16 amino acids. V lost 5 bases and J lost 5; bases outside the gene matches: 9. The CDR3 nucleotides are TGTGCCAGCAGCGAACAGACTAGCGGGAGAGGTGAGACCCAGTACTTC. It specifies CASSEQTSGRGETQYF.

The chain carries TRBV13 and TRBJ2-5; possible D gene TRBD1, 6 bases. The CDR3 consists of 14 residues. Deletions cut 5 bases from V and 5 bases from J, with 15 bases between. CDR1 PRHDT and CDR2 FYEKMQ come from the germline V gene (reference sequence). The DNA of the CDR3 is TGTGCCAGCAGCCTACGAGGGGGAGAGGAGACCCAGTACTTC. Encoded protein: CASSLRGGEETQYF. Looking up the rest from reference TRBV13 and TRBJ2-5 gives the full variable domain: AAGVIQSPRHLIKEKRETATLKCYPIPRHDTVYWYQQGPGQDPQFLISFYEKMQSDKGSIPDRFSAQQFSDYHSELNMSSLELGDSALYFCASSLRGGEETQYFGPGTRLLVL.

The V gene is TRBV12-5, the J gene TRBJ2-2; 11 bases are a match to TRBD2. The germline CDR1 and CDR2 sequences are LGHNT and FRNRAP. The CDR3 totals 20 residues. V shed 1 base, J shed 8 bases, and the junction held 18 bases outside the gene matches. Here the CDR3 reads CASGLALLDSGRAVNGELFF. The CDR3 DNA reads TGTGCTAGTGGTTTGGCCCTCCTTGATAGCGGGAGGGCCGTCAATGGGGAGCTGTTTTTT.

The chain links TRBV19 to TRBJ2-7; 11 bases are shared with TRBD2. Germline CDR1 is LNHDA and CDR2 is SQIVND (reference sequence). The CDR3 is 14 amino acids. The V segment lost 9 bases and the J segment 5 bases; nucleotides outside the gene matches: 9. CDR3 nucleotides: TGTGCCAGCGGCGCTAGCGGGAGGTTTAACGAGCAGTACTTC. Its protein is CASGASGRFNEQYF.

V is TRBV29-1 and J is TRBJ2-7; 8 nucleotides line up with TRBD2. Germline values: CDR1 SQVTM, CDR2 ANQGSEA. The CDR3 has 16 residues. Losses at the gene ends were 6 bases for V and 0 bases for J; bases not matched to a gene: 13. The CDR3 sequence: CSVSGSTGASSYEQYF. The CDR3 DNA sequence: TGCAGCGTAAGCGGGAGTACCGGAGCTAGCTCCTACGAGCAGTACTTC.

The gene calls are TRBV7-9 and TRBJ2-1, with 12 bases aligning to TRBD2. In germline, CDR1 is SEHNR, CDR2 FQNEAQ (reference sequence). The CDR3 is 16 amino acids. Trimming cost V 5 bases and J 8 bases; bases outside gene matches: 10. The CDR3 DNA reads TGTGCCAGCAGCAAGACTAGCGGGAGATTAGCGGATGAGCAGTTCTTC. The encoded protein is CASSKTSGRLADEQFF.

The CDR3 sequence: CASSLAITSYNEQFF. Written as DNA, the CDR3 is TGTGCCAGCAGCTTAGCTATAACTTCTTACAATGAGCAGTTCTTC. The chain combines TRBV7-9 with TRBJ2-1; D gene uncertain. CDR1 is SEHNR, CDR2 FQNEAQ, per germline (reference sequence). The CDR3 is made up of 15 amino acids. Trimming left V 0 bases short and J 4 bases short, with 10 bases between.

The CDR3 loop reads CASSQGPGLWGSEQYF. The CDR3 nucleotides are TGTGCCAGCAGCCAAGGGCCGGGACTTTGGGGATCCGAGCAGTACTTC. The J gene is TRBJ2-7, the V gene TRBV3-1; perhaps TRBD2 as D (6 bases). There are 16 residues in the CDR3. The V gene's germline CDR1 is LGHDT and CDR2 YNNKEL (reference sequence). Trimming removed 1 base from V and 6 bases from J, with 19 bases in between.

This rearrangement joins TRBV6-6 to TRBJ2-1, with D hard to call. V gave up 0 bases and J gave up 8 bases, with 2 bases separating them. The CDR3 length is 11 residues. Germline loops: CDR1 MNHNY, CDR2 SVGAGI (reference sequence). Here the CDR3 DNA reads TGTGCCAGCAGTTACTCGGATGAGCAGTTCTTC. Residues: CASSYSDEQFF.

This clonotype is a singleton in its sample. The chain recombines TRBV20-1 with TRBJ1-4; 7 bases match TRBD1. The CDR3 extends over 12 amino acids. J lost 11 bases, V lost 0 bases, and 3 bases had no gene match. Germline CDR1 DFQATT, CDR2 SNEGSKA (reference sequence). This chain's CDR3 is CSARDDRDKLFF. The DNA of the CDR3 is TGCAGTGCTAGAGATGACAGGGACAAACTGTTTTTT.

The chain combines TRBV2 with TRBJ1-1, with TRBD1 matching over 7 bases. After removal of 4 bases from V and 8 bases from J, the junction contained 10 bases not matched to a gene. This CDR3 has 14 residues. The germline CDR1 and CDR2 sequences are SNHLY and FYNNEI. CDR3 in DNA: TGTGCCAGCAGTGCTGGCAGGGGGACCTTAGAAGCTTTCTTT. Its protein is CASSAGRGTLEAFF.

This clonotype was counted once. The gene calls are TRBV27 and TRBJ2-7; TRBD2 aligns across 8 bases. The CDR3 consists of 14 residues. V shed 5 bases, J shed 2 bases, and the junction held 5 bases outside the gene matches. The germline gives CDR1 MNHEY, CDR2 SMNVEV (reference sequence). The CDR3 region has the DNA TGTGCCAGCAGTAAGACTAGCGTCGCCTACGAGCAGTACTTC. Translating it yields CASSKTSVAYEQYF.

This rearrangement joins TRBV3-1 to TRBJ2-5; 7 nucleotides align to TRBD1. CDR1 and CDR2 from the germline V gene are LGHDT and YNNKEL (reference sequence). V shed 5 bases, J shed 2 bases, and the junction held 5 bases outside the gene matches. The CDR3 contains 14 residues. This CDR3 reads CASSSRQGQETQYF. CDR3 bases: TGTGCCAGCAGCTCCCGACAGGGTCAAGAGACCCAGTACTTC.

V gene TRBV19 combines with J gene TRBJ1-6; TRBD1 matches at 7 bases. The J segment lost 0 bases and the V segment lost 8 bases, leaving 4 bases of the junction unmatched. Looked up from germline, CDR1 is LNHDA and CDR2 is SQIVND (reference sequence). The CDR3 is 15 amino acids. CDR3 protein: CASGTASSYNSPLHF. CDR3 DNA sequence: TGTGCCAGTGGGACAGCGAGCTCCTATAATTCACCCCTCCACTTT.

The rearrangement joins TRBV7-2 to TRBJ2-4; D is possibly TRBD1 or TRBD2 (6 bases each). Germline CDR1 and CDR2: SGHTA and FQGNSA. Trimming stripped 2 bases from V and 1 base from J, with 9 bases between. This CDR3 has 15 amino acids. In nucleotides, the CDR3 is TGTGCCAGCAGCTTAACCGGGGGCGCCAAAAACATTCAGTACTTC. It translates to CASSLTGGAKNIQYF.

This chain links TRBV13 with TRBJ1-5, with D perhaps TRBD1 (6 bases). V gave up 0 bases and J gave up 3 bases, with 9 bases separating them. This CDR3 has 15 residues. Germline V gene data show CDR1 as PRHDT and CDR2 as FYEKMQ (reference sequence). The CDR3: CASSLGGGVNQPQHF. Here the CDR3 DNA reads TGTGCCAGCAGCTTAGGCGGGGGCGTCAATCAGCCCCAGCATTTT. Filled out from reference TRBV13 and TRBJ1-5, the complete variable domain reads AAGVIQSPRHLIKEKRETATLKCYPIPRHDTVYWYQQGPGQDPQFLISFYEKMQSDKGSIPDRFSAQQFSDYHSELNMSSLELGDSALYFCASSLGGGVNQPQHFGDGTRLSIL.

This rearrangement joins TRBV27 to TRBJ1-2; possibly TRBD1 for D (5 bases). Germline CDR1 MNHEY, CDR2 SMNVEV (reference sequence). Deletions cut 9 bases from V and 3 bases from J, with 11 bases between. The CDR3 runs 12 residues. As DNA, the CDR3 is TGTGCCAGTCAGGGTTTGGACTATGGCTACACCTTC. This codes for CASQGLDYGYTF.

V usage is TRBV14 and J usage is TRBJ2-1; D ambiguous. Germline values: CDR1 SGHDN, CDR2 FVKESK. The CDR3 runs 13 residues. V dropped 6 bases and J dropped 3 bases, with 9 bases sitting between them. This CDR3 is CASSLWSYNEQFF. The CDR3, as DNA: TGTGCCAGCAGTCTGTGGAGCTACAATGAGCAGTTCTTC. Full variable domain (outside the CDR3, taken from reference TRBV14 and TRBJ2-1): EAGVTQFPSHSVIEKGQTVTLRCDPISGHDNLYWYRRVMGKEIKFLLHFVKESKQDESGMPNNRFLAERTGGTYSTLKVQPAELEDSGVYFCASSLWSYNEQFFGPGTRLTVL.